The clone carrying this T cell receptor beta chain was detected only a few times. Its antigen remains unknown. The data are from a study of response to subunit inactivated influenza vaccine. MiXCR was run by TCRdb on the RT-PCR reads, yielding one entry per CDR3 protein. The repertoire includes a few hundred thousand distinct CDR3 sequences, 14% of them detected once, and 11% sits in the top ten. CDR3 length: 16 residues. Germline CDR1 is SEHNR and CDR2 is FQNEAQ (reference sequence). V dropped 3 bases and J dropped 0; count of bases not matched to a gene: 4. Whole-study results and caveats: That few new T cells are recruited by each seasonal influenza vaccination was the authors' suggestion.

Sequenced here: PBMCs from blood, sampled roughly 13 days after vaccination. The chain recombines TRBV7-9 with TRBJ2-3, with 9 positions matching TRBD2. The clonotype comes from a man aged 50 or older who received an inactivated influenza vaccine. CDR3 DNA: TGTGCCAGCAGCTTTGGACTAGCGAGTAGCACAGATACGCAGTATTTT. This sequence encodes CASSFGLASSTDTQYF.